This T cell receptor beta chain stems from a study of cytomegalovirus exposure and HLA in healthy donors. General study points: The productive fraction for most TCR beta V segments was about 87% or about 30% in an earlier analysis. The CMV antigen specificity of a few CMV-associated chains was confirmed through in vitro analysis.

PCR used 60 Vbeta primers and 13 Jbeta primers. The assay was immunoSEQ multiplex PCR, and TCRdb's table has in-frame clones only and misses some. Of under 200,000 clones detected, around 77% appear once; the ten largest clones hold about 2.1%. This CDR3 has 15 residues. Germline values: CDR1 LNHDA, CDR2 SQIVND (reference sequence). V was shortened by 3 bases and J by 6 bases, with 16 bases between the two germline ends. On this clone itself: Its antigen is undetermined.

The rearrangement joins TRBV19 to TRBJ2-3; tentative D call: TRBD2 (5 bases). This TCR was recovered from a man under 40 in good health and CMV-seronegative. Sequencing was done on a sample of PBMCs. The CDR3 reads CASSMLAPSSDTQYF. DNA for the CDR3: TGTGCCAGTAGTATGCTAGCCCCGAGCTCGGATACGCAGTATTTT.